Sequencing of this T cell receptor beta chain was carried out in a study of CD8 T cells in ankylosing spondylitis. Study-wide results and caveats: A TCR beta motif made of 7 to 9 highly homologous variants seemed typical of ankylosing spondylitis blood. In ankylosing spondylitis patients, matched synovial fluid reportedly showed significant enrichment of disease-linked clones. Disease-linked clones proved CD8+ and comparatively uncommon in peripheral blood.

With respect to this clonotype: The antigen remains undetermined.

Each TCR beta library was made by quantitative 5'-RACE that incorporated molecular barcodes. TCRdb re-analysed the 5' RACE reads in MiXCR, keeping a single row per CDR3 protein. The table includes about 750,000 distinct CDR3 sequences, 19% detected once. The V gene lost 2 bases and the J gene lost 0 bases, with 11 bases spanning the gap. This CDR3 has 16 residues. The gene calls are TRBV12-3 or TRBV12-4 and TRBJ2-4; D might be TRBD1 (5 bases). The sample comprised blood, either unsorted or a sorted T cell fraction (not recorded which). The source of this sequence is a male donor with ankylosing spondylitis. The DNA of the CDR3 is TGTGCCAGCAGTTTAACGCAGGGCTCAGCCAAAAACATTCAGTACTTC. It translates to CASSLTQGSAKNIQYF.